This is a list of T cell receptor beta chains from one sample in a study of low-dose radiotherapy and immunotherapy resistance in tumors. Using its own MiXCR run on the reads, TCRdb lists one record per CDR3 protein. Of some 88,000 distinct CDR3 sequences in the sample, 8% to 10% were seen once. The specimen was PBMCs, collected before treatment. Receptor source: a male donor with prostate cancer. Both conserved end residues are part of each CDR3. The D gene is left open where the match is weak. Sizes are listed as once, few or many counts, or a class when the clone is expanded.

V gene,clone size,D gene,J gene,CDR3 protein,CDR3 DNA
TRBV7-2,many,-,TRBJ2-2,CASSLVMNTGELFF,TGTGCCAGCAGCTTAGTTATGAACACCGGGGAGCTGTTTTTT
TRBV5-1,many,-,TRBJ2-1,CASSLGGDNEQFF,TGCGCCAGCAGCTTGGGAGGCGACAATGAGCAGTTCTTC
TRBV20-1,many,-,TRBJ2-7,CSASRSGPYEQYF,TGCAGTGCTAGTCGTAGCGGACCCTACGAGCAGTACTTC
TRBV7-2,many,-,TRBJ2-1,CASSLLAGEQFF,TGTGCCAGCAGCTTACTAGCCGGTGAGCAGTTCTTC
TRBV5-4,few,-,TRBJ2-5,CASSPAGQETQYF,TGTGCCAGCAGCCCTGCAGGGCAAGAGACCCAGTACTTC
TRBV5-8,many,-,TRBJ2-1,CASSLGGLLNEQFF,TGTGCCAGCAGCTTGGGTGGACTACTCAATGAGCAGTTCTTC
TRBV5-1,many,TRBD1,TRBJ1-6,CASSETGNVYNSPLHF,TGCGCCAGCAGCGAGACAGGGAATGTCTATAATTCACCCCTCCACTTT
TRBV12-3/TRBV12-4,many,TRBD2,TRBJ2-7,CASSPLAGRGSYEQYF,TGTGCCAGCAGTCCCCTAGCGGGCCGCGGGTCCTACGAGCAGTACTTC
TRBV5-1,many,-,TRBJ2-1,CASSFVGEQFF,TGCGCCAGCAGCTTTGTGGGGGAGCAGTTCTTC
TRBV29-1,many,-,TRBJ2-5,CSVLRQQETQYF,TGCAGCGTCCTCCGGCAGCAAGAGACCCAGTACTTC
TRBV6-5,many,-,TRBJ2-1,CASSPRPESNEQFF,TGTGCCAGCAGCCCACGACCGGAGAGTAATGAGCAGTTCTTC
TRBV20-1,many,-,TRBJ1-2,CSASIVSNYGYTF,TGCAGTGCCTCAATAGTCTCTAACTATGGCTACACCTTC
TRBV6-5,many,-,TRBJ2-2,CASSRPVQGSTGELFF,TGTGCCAGCAGTAGACCTGTTCAGGGGAGCACCGGGGAGCTGTTTTTT
TRBV20-1,many,TRBD2,TRBJ2-1,CSPYGLAGSYNEQFF,TGCAGTCCGTACGGGCTAGCGGGATCCTACAATGAGCAGTTCTTC
TRBV29-1,many,-,TRBJ1-2,CSVVGEGDGYTF,TGCAGCGTTGTAGGGGAGGGGGATGGCTACACCTTC
TRBV20-1,many,TRBD2,TRBJ2-7,CSASGGLAGGYEQYF,TGCAGTGCTAGTGGGGGACTAGCGGGAGGGTACGAGCAGTACTTC
TRBV6-6,many,-,TRBJ1-6,CASSYQGSNSPLHF,TGTGCCAGCAGTTATCAGGGTAGCAATTCACCCCTCCACTTT
TRBV7-8,many,TRBD1,TRBJ1-5,CASSSGQWAVQPQHF,TGTGCCAGCAGCTCGGGACAGTGGGCGGTACAGCCCCAGCATTTT
TRBV20-1,few,TRBD2,TRBJ2-7,CTAGTSGYEQYF,TGCACCGCAGGGACTAGCGGTTACGAGCAGTACTTC
TRBV4-2,many,TRBD1,TRBJ2-3,CASSQRTGLDTQYF,TGTGCCAGCAGCCAACGGACAGGGCTAGATACGCAGTATTTT
TRBV6-5,many,TRBD2,TRBJ2-7,CASSDGASGSYEQYF,TGTGCCAGCAGCGACGGGGCTAGCGGCTCCTACGAGCAGTACTTC
TRBV20-1,many,TRBD2,TRBJ2-1,CSARASGTSNIYEQFF,TGCAGTGCTAGAGCGTCCGGGACTAGTAATATCTATGAGCAGTTCTTC
TRBV5-1,many,TRBD1,TRBJ2-3,CASSLGRTGDTDTQYF,TGCGCCAGCAGCCTAGGACGGACAGGGGACACAGATACGCAGTATTTT
TRBV24-1,many,TRBD1,TRBJ2-7,CATSKGQAYEQYF,TGTGCCACCAGTAAAGGACAGGCCTACGAGCAGTACTTC
TRBV11-2,many,-,TRBJ2-1,CASSLRRRDPNEQFF,TGTGCCAGCAGCTTAAGAAGGCGGGATCCCAATGAGCAGTTCTTC
TRBV29-1,many,-,TRBJ1-1,CSVGWGNTEAFF,TGCAGCGTTGGATGGGGGAACACTGAAGCTTTCTTT
TRBV6-5,many,TRBD1,TRBJ2-7,CASSYRDRTYEQYF,TGTGCCAGCAGTTACCGGGACAGGACCTACGAGCAGTACTTC
TRBV3-1,many,TRBD2,TRBJ2-3,CASSQASGYTDTQYF,TGTGCCAGCAGCCAGGCTAGCGGGTACACAGATACGCAGTATTTT
TRBV10-2,many,TRBD2,TRBJ2-2,CASLGWGLAQLRNTGELFF,TGCGCCAGCCTGGGGTGGGGACTAGCGCAACTTAGAAACACCGGGGAGCTGTTTTTT